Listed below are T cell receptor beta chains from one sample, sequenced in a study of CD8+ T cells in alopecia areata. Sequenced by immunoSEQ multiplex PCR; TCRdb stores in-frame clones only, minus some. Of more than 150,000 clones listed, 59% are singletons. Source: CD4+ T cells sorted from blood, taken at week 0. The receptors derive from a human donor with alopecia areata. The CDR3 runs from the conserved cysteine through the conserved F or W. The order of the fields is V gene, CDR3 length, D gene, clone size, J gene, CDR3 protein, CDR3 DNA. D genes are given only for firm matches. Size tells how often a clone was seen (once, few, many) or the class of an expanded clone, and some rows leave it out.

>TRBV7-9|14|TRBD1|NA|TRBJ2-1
CASSLRTGDNEQFF
TGTGCCAGCAGCTTGCGGACAGGGGACAATGAGCAGTTCTTC
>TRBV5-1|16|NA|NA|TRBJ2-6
CASSSGTPAGANVLTF
TGCGCCAGCAGCTCCGGGACTCCCGCTGGGGCCAACGTCCTGACTTTC
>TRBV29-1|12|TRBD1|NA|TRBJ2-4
CSVGTGRNIQYF
TGCAGCGTTGGGACAGGGAGGAACATTCAGTACTTC
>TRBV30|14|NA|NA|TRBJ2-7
CAWSVVSSAYEQYF
TGTGCCTGGAGTGTGGTCAGCTCTGCCTACGAGCAGTACTTC
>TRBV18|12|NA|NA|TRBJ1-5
CASSLGSGPQHF
TGTGCCAGCTCACTGGGAAGCGGGCCCCAGCATTTT
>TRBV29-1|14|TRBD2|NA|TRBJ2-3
CSVGTSPSTDTQYF
TGCAGCGTAGGGACTAGCCCTAGCACAGATACGCAGTATTTT
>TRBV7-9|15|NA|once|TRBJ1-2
CASSFASGTVYGYTF
TGTGCCAGCAGCTTTGCCTCCGGGACGGTCTATGGCTACACCTTC
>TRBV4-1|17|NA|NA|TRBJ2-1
CASSQEGGGVAYNEQFF
TGCGCCAGCAGCCAAGAAGGGGGAGGGGTCGCCTACAATGAGCAGTTCTTC
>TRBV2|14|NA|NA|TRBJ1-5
CASTGQTSNQPQHF
TGTGCCAGCACTGGTCAAACTAGCAATCAGCCCCAGCATTTT
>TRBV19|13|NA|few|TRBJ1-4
CASSSTGLGKLFF
TGTGCCAGTAGTTCTACAGGTTTAGGGAAACTGTTTTTT
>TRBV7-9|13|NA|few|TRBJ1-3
CASSRGTDNTIYF
TGTGCCAGCAGCCGCGGGACGGACAACACCATATATTTT
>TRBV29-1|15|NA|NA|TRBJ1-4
CSVRGTVATNEKLFF
TGCAGCGTCCGGGGAACCGTTGCAACTAATGAAAAACTGTTTTTT
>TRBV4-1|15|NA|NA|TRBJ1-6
CASSQEIPGPSPLHF
TGCGCCAGCAGCCAAGAGATCCCAGGCCCTTCACCCCTCCACTTT
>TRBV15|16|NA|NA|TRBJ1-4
CATSRDKSSANEKLFF
TGTGCCACCAGCAGAGATAAGAGTTCGGCTAATGAAAAACTGTTTTTT
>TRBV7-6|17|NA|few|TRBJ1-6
CASSLVQWGQTNSPLHF
TGTGCCAGCAGCTTAGTGCAGTGGGGACAAACGAATTCACCCCTCCACTTT
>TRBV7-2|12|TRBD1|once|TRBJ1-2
CARRGQGYGYTF
TGTGCCAGACGAGGACAGGGTTATGGCTACACCTTC
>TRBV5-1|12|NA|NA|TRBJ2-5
CASTEEMETQYF
TGCGCCAGCACAGAGGAGATGGAGACCCAGTACTTC
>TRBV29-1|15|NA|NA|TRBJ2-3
CSVKGFGFGTDTQYF
TGCAGCGTTAAGGGGTTTGGGTTTGGCACAGATACGCAGTATTTT
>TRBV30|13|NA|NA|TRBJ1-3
CAWGATSGNTIYF
TGTGCCTGGGGCGCGACCTCTGGAAACACCATATATTTT
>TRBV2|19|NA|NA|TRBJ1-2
CASSEPPLGGTGTDYGYTF
TGTGCCAGCAGTGAACCGCCCTTGGGAGGGACGGGGACTGACTATGGCTACACCTTC
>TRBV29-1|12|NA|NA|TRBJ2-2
CSVGERAGELFF
TGCAGCGTTGGGGAAAGGGCCGGGGAGCTGTTTTTT
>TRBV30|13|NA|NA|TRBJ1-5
CAWSGGVVQPQHF
TGTGCCTGGAGTGGTGGGGTAGTTCAGCCCCAGCATTTT
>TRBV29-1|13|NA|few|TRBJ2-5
CSVDDRSQETQYF
TGCAGCGTAGACGACAGGAGCCAAGAGACCCAGTACTTC
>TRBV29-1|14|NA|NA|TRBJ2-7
CSGGSGRTSYEQYF
TGCAGCGGCGGGTCAGGGAGAACCTCCTACGAGCAGTACTTC
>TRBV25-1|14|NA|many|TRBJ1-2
CASSEGSWGYGYTF
TGTGCCAGCAGTGAGGGGTCCTGGGGCTATGGCTACACCTTC
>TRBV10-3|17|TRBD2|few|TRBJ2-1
CAISEPAASGGAYEQFF
TGTGCCATCAGTGAGCCTGCAGCTAGCGGGGGGGCATATGAGCAGTTCTTC
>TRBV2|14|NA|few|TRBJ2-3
CASSDARGTDTQYF
TGTGCCAGCAGTGATGCCAGGGGCACAGATACGCAGTATTTT
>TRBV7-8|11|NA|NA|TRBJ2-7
CASAVGGEQYF
TGTGCCAGCGCCGTCGGGGGCGAGCAGTACTTC
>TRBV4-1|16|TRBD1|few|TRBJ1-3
CASSQDATGTGNTIYF
TGCGCCAGCAGCCAAGATGCGACAGGGACTGGAAACACCATATATTTT
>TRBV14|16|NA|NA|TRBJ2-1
CASSHTRGAFLNEQFF
TGTGCCAGCAGCCATACTCGGGGGGCGTTTCTCAATGAGCAGTTCTTC
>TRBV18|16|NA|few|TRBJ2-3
CASSPRRRTNTDTQYF
TGTGCCAGCTCACCACGCCGGAGGACGAACACAGATACGCAGTATTTT
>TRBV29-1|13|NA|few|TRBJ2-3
CSVIGRFTDTQYF
TGCAGCGTTATAGGACGCTTCACAGATACGCAGTATTTT
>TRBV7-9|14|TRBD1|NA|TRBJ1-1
CASSPQTGGTEAFF
TGTGCCAGCAGCCCACAGACAGGGGGCACTGAAGCTTTCTTT
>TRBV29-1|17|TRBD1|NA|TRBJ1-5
CSVEAIYGQVLNQPQHF
TGCAGCGTTGAAGCCATATACGGACAGGTTCTCAATCAGCCCCAGCATTTT
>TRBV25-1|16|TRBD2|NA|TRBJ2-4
CASSFTLAGAKNIQYF
TGTGCCAGCAGCTTCACCCTAGCGGGAGCCAAAAACATTCAGTACTTC
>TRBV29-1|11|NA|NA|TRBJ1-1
CSVEVYTEAFF
TGCAGCGTTGAAGTATACACTGAAGCTTTCTTT